The 27 T cell receptor beta chains in this list originate from one sample, sequenced in a study of brain T cells in children with intractable seizures. TCRdb keeps only in-frame clones here, not all; method: immunoSEQ multiplex PCR. The sample consists of about 41,000 clones, 80% to 95% of them appearing once. The sequencing used peripheral blood, collected at surgery. These receptors all stem from a girl aged 2 to 10 with tuberous sclerosis and intractable seizures.

The V and J genes are TRBV2 and TRBJ2-3, with 13 bases that match TRBD2. CDR1 and CDR2 (germline): SNHLY, FYNNEI. The V segment lost 4 bases and the J segment 0 bases; nucleotides outside the gene matches: 10. The CDR3 has 19 residues. The CDR3: CASSVNRLAGGISTDTQYF. The CDR3 DNA is TGTGCCAGCAGTGTGAACCGACTAGCGGGGGGCATAAGCACAGATACGCAGTATTTT. Complete variable domain (other parts from reference TRBV2 and TRBJ2-3): EPEVTQTPSHQVTQMGQEVILRCVPISNHLYFYWYRQILGQKVEFLVSFYNNEISEKSEIFDDQFSVERPDGSNFTLKIRSTKLEDSAMYFCASSVNRLAGGISTDTQYFGPGTRLTVL.

The chain carries TRBV7-9 and TRBJ2-1; D may correspond to TRBD1 or TRBD2 (5 bases each). CDR3 length: 14 amino acids. Germline V gene sequence: CDR1 SEHNR, CDR2 FQNEAQ (reference sequence). Trimming removed 1 base from V and 7 bases from J, with 11 bases in between. The CDR3 nucleotides are TGTGCCAGCAGCTTAGTAGGGGAGATAAATGAGCAGTTCTTC. Encoded protein: CASSLVGEINEQFF.

The V and J genes are TRBV30 and TRBJ2-4, with a possible D match to TRBD1 (6 bases). Deletions cut 2 bases from V and 1 base from J, with 12 bases between. Per the germline V gene, CDR1 is GTSNPN and CDR2 is SVGIG (reference sequence). The CDR3 has 15 amino acids. The CDR3 is CAWSLADRAKNIQYF. As DNA, the CDR3 is TGTGCCTGGAGTTTAGCTGACAGGGCCAAAAACATTCAGTACTTC.

The chain links TRBV7-8 to TRBJ2-7; weak D call: TRBD2 (6 bases). Germline values: CDR1 SGHVS, CDR2 FQNEAQ. The CDR3 loop spans 16 amino acids. Trimming removed 8 bases from V and 3 bases from J, with 23 bases in between. CDR3 sequence reads: CASSQAQAGPYYEQYF. Written as DNA, the CDR3 is TGTGCCAGCTCCCAGGCCCAGGCGGGGCCCTACTACGAGCAGTACTTC.

The chain combines TRBV7-3 with TRBJ2-2, with TRBD1 matching 9 bases. From germline, CDR1 is SGHTA and CDR2 FQGTGA. The CDR3 has 17 residues. The trim removed 2 bases at V and 2 bases at J, leaving 6 bases unmatched. This CDR3 is CASSLPPGQGNTGELFF. The CDR3 nucleotides are TGTGCCAGCAGCTTACCACCGGGACAGGGAAACACCGGGGAGCTGTTTTTT.

The chain joins TRBV27 to TRBJ1-1, with TRBD1 matching over 9 bases. This CDR3 is built from 15 residues. The junction had 5 bases not matched to a gene; V was cut back by 5 bases and J by 1 base. Germline V gene sequence: CDR1 MNHEY, CDR2 SMNVEV (reference sequence). CDR3 region: CASSLVGQGNTEAFF. The DNA of the CDR3 is TGTGCCAGCAGTCTAGTGGGACAGGGGAACACTGAAGCTTTCTTT.

The V and J genes are TRBV5-1 and TRBJ1-4; the match to TRBD1 covers 7 bases. J gave up 6 bases and V 0 bases, and 2 bases lay outside the gene matches. The CDR3 sequence is 14 residues long. Germline-derived CDR1 and CDR2 are SGHRS and YFSETQ. This CDR3 reads CASSLGQGDEKLFF. The CDR3 DNA follows: TGCGCCAGCAGCTTGGGACAGGGAGATGAAAAACTGTTTTTT.

This rearrangement joins TRBV7-3 to TRBJ2-7, with 7 bases lining up with TRBD1. The CDR3 is 15 amino acids. Germline V gene data show CDR1 as SGHTA and CDR2 as FQGTGA. V dropped 5 bases and J dropped 3; count of bases not matched to a gene: 10. The CDR3 bases are TGTGCCAGCAGCCCGGGACAGCTACCTTTCTACGAGCAGTACTTC. Protein: CASSPGQLPFYEQYF.

V and J are TRBV19 and TRBJ1-6; D is uncertain. CDR1 is LNHDA and CDR2 is SQIVND in the germline V gene (reference sequence). V was shortened by 1 base and J by 5 bases, with 6 bases between the two germline ends. This CDR3 region has 14 residues. CDR3 region: CASSIGRDNSPLHF. CDR3 sequence (DNA): TGTGCCAGTAGTATAGGGAGGGATAATTCACCCCTCCACTTT.

The rearrangement uses TRBV29-1 and TRBJ2-7; TRBD1 agrees at 11 bases. The CDR3 length is 16 residues. Trimming cost V 5 bases and J 3 bases; bases outside gene matches: 12. The germline CDR1 and CDR2 sequences are SQVTM and ANQGSEA. This CDR3 reads CSVLGPRDRGIYEQYF. CDR3 in DNA: TGCAGCGTTTTAGGGCCCCGGGACAGGGGGATCTACGAGCAGTACTTC.

The rearrangement links TRBV9 to TRBJ2-3; TRBD2 might be the D (5 bases). V lost 0 bases to trimming and J lost 4 bases, with 15 bases between them. Germline CDR1 SGDLS, CDR2 YYNGEE. This CDR3 has 16 amino acids. The CDR3 DNA follows: TGTGCCAGCAGCGTAGTGGCCACTAGTATCGCAGATACGCAGTATTTT. It encodes CASSVVATSIADTQYF. The variable domain in full, completed from reference TRBV9 and TRBJ2-3, reads DSGVTQTPKHLITATGQRVTLRCSPRSGDLSVYWYQQSLDQGLQFLIQYYNGEERAKGNILERFSAQQFPDLHSELNLSSLELGDSALYFCASSVVATSIADTQYFGPGTRLTVL.

J is TRBJ1-1 and V is TRBV25-1; D is possibly TRBD1 (5 bases). This CDR3 has 15 residues. Germline V gene sequence: CDR1 MGHDK, CDR2 SYGVNS. V was clipped by 5 bases and J by 1 base, with 14 bases between them. CDR3 sequence: CASSPWGGRNTEAFF. DNA of the CDR3: TGTGCCAGCAGTCCCTGGGGGGGAAGGAACACTGAAGCTTTCTTT. Supplemented by reference TRBV25-1 and TRBJ1-1, the full variable domain reads EADIYQTPRYLVIGTGKKITLECSQTMGHDKMYWYQQDPGMELHLIHYSYGVNSTEKGDLSSESTVSRIRTEHFPLTLESARPSHTSQYLCASSPWGGRNTEAFFGQGTRLTVV.

J is TRBJ1-6 and V is TRBV11-2, with D possibly TRBD1 on 6 matching bases. In germline, CDR1 is SGHAT, CDR2 FQNNGV. This CDR3 comprises 15 residues. Trimming cost V 1 base and J 10 bases, with 14 bases left between them. This CDR3 is CASSLGGAGGSPLHF. The DNA of the CDR3 is TGTGCCAGCAGCTTAGGGGGGGCAGGAGGCTCACCCCTCCACTTT.

The chain is built from TRBV5-1 and TRBJ1-2; D uncertain. Germline V gene sequence: CDR1 SGHRS, CDR2 YFSETQ. Trimming stripped 0 bases from V and 2 bases from J, with 5 bases between. CDR3 length: 13 residues. The CDR3 is CASSLAQNYGYTF. For the CDR3, the DNA is TGCGCCAGCAGCTTGGCCCAGAACTATGGCTACACCTTC.

V usage is TRBV24-1 and J usage is TRBJ1-1; D gene uncertain. The germline V gene has CDR1 KGHDR and CDR2 SFDVKD. The CDR3 covers 12 residues. V was trimmed by 2 bases and J by 8 bases, leaving 8 bases between them. The CDR3 here is CATSDSVGEAFF. The CDR3 coding sequence is TGTGCCACCAGTGATTCAGTGGGGGAAGCTTTCTTT.

The chain uses TRBV9 and TRBJ2-3; no clear D. There are 15 residues in the CDR3. V lost 2 bases to trimming and J lost 3 bases, with 13 bases between them. Germline CDR1 and CDR2: SGDLS and YYNGEE. Here the CDR3 DNA reads TGTGCCAGCAGCGTGGGCTGGGGAACAACAGATACGCAGTATTTT. Its translation: CASSVGWGTTDTQYF.

The chain links TRBV27 to TRBJ2-1; unclear D gene. In germline, CDR1 is MNHEY, CDR2 SMNVEV (reference sequence). Trimming cost V 7 bases and J 9 bases, with 4 bases left between them. This CDR3 contains 9 residues. In DNA, the CDR3 is TGTGCCAGCAACTGTGAGCAGTTCTTC. This gives the protein CASNCEQFF.

The J gene is TRBJ1-5, the V gene TRBV11-2; the D gene is possibly TRBD1 (6 bases). From germline, CDR1 is SGHAT and CDR2 FQNNGV. This CDR3 comprises 17 residues. Trimming cost V 1 base and J 1 base, with 14 bases left between them. The CDR3 sequence is CASSLGKGHRSNQPQHF. DNA of the CDR3: TGTGCCAGCAGCTTAGGGAAGGGACATCGGAGCAATCAGCCCCAGCATTTT.

V and J are TRBV11-2 and TRBJ1-1; D is uncertain. V lost 2 bases and J lost 3, with 7 bases in between. The length of the CDR3 is 13 residues. Germline V gene data show CDR1 as SGHAT and CDR2 as FQNNGV. The CDR3 reads CASSLIQDTEAFF. Written as DNA, the CDR3 is TGTGCCAGCAGCTTAATCCAGGACACTGAAGCTTTCTTT.

The rearrangement joins TRBV4-1 to TRBJ2-3, with a tentative D call TRBD2 (6 bases). The CDR3 runs 14 residues. Germline CDR1 is MGHRA and CDR2 is YSYEKL. The germline V and J ends were trimmed by 1 base and 2 bases, with 7 bases remaining between them. CDR3 nucleotides: TGCGCCAGCAGCCAAGTACTAGCCACAGATACGCAGTATTTT. This encodes CASSQVLATDTQYF.

The CDR3 reads CSVNRESSGTEAFF. The CDR3 region has the DNA TGCAGCGTTAACAGGGAAAGTTCGGGCACTGAAGCTTTCTTT. The J gene is TRBJ1-1, the V gene TRBV29-1; D might be TRBD1 (6 bases). CDR1 and CDR2 from the germline V gene are SQVTM and ANQGSEA. The length of the CDR3 is 14 residues. Between the trimmed V and J ends, which lost 5 bases and 4 bases, there was a span of 17 bases.

The chain joins TRBV18 to TRBJ1-1; D is possibly TRBD1 (5 bases). V was pared by 2 bases and J by 1 base, with 11 bases between. CDR1 is KGHSH, CDR2 LQKENI, per germline. The CDR3 consists of 15 residues. The CDR3 DNA sequence: TGTGCCAGCTCACCATTCCCCAGGGCGAACACTGAAGCTTTCTTT. This codes for CASSPFPRANTEAFF.

About this clone: Other DNA sequences of this sample code for an identical CDR3. V usage is TRBV19 and J usage is TRBJ1-2, with D unclear. Germline V gene sequence: CDR1 LNHDA, CDR2 SQIVND (reference sequence). The length of the CDR3 is 13 residues. V was shortened by 1 base and J by 4 bases, with 7 bases between the two germline ends. CDR3 protein: CASSIGEGYGYTF. In nucleotides, the CDR3 is TGTGCCAGTAGTATAGGTGAGGGCTATGGCTACACCTTC. The full variable domain, completed using reference TRBV19 and TRBJ1-2, is DGGITQSPKYLFRKEGQNVTLSCEQNLNHDAMYWYRQDPGQGLRLIYYSQIVNDFQKGDIAEGYSVSREKKESFPLTVTSAQKNPTAFYLCASSIGEGYGYTFGSGTRLTVV.

V gene TRBV5-1 combines with J gene TRBJ2-7; perhaps TRBD1 as D (5 bases). V gave up 4 bases and J gave up 5 bases, with 13 bases separating them. Germline values: CDR1 SGHRS, CDR2 YFSETQ. CDR3 length equals 13 residues. The CDR3 region is CASSASGYNEQYF. Here the CDR3 DNA reads TGCGCCAGCAGCGCCTCAGGGTACAACGAGCAGTACTTC.

The chain carries TRBV12-3 or TRBV12-4 and TRBJ1-5; possibly TRBD1 for D (5 bases). V lost 3 bases and J 7 bases, leaving 10 bases between the germline ends. The CDR3 runs 13 residues. The CDR3 reads CASSFGRVQPQHF. The CDR3 DNA reads as TGTGCCAGCAGTTTCGGCAGGGTACAGCCCCAGCATTTT.

The chain is built from TRBV6-5 and TRBJ1-2; D is perhaps TRBD1 (5 bases). Trimming removed 6 bases from V and 4 bases from J, with 12 bases in between. Germline lookup yields CDR1 MNHEY and CDR2 SVGAGI. This CDR3 is built from 13 residues. This CDR3 is CASRSDRTYGYTF. The CDR3 region has the DNA TGTGCCAGCAGATCAGACAGAACCTATGGCTACACCTTC.

V usage is TRBV2 and J usage is TRBJ1-6; D gene ambiguous. Looked up from germline, CDR1 is SNHLY and CDR2 is FYNNEI. The CDR3 is 17 amino acids. V dropped 3 bases and J dropped 2 bases, with 14 bases sitting between them. CDR3 protein: CASSETRLGAYNSPLHF. CDR3 nucleotide sequence: TGTGCCAGCAGTGAGACTCGGTTGGGAGCCTATAATTCACCCCTCCACTTT.